This T cell receptor (beta chain) originates from a study of T-cell reconstitution after alpha-beta-depleted transplantation in children. V lost 3 bases to trimming and J lost 7 bases, with 16 bases between them. Looked up from germline, CDR1 is LGHNA and CDR2 is YSLEER. The CDR3 has 15 amino acids. Unique molecular identifiers were built into the TCRbeta library. From the PCR reads, TCRdb called clonotypes with MiXCR, one entry per CDR3 protein. Of roughly 500,000 distinct CDR3 sequences listed, about 33% are singletons. The specimen comprised PBMCs from the stem cell graft donor, sampled from the stem cell graft. The receptor's source is a human donor who donated a stem cell graft to a child with aplastic anemia. This chain joins TRBV4-3 and TRBJ1-5, with D possibly matching TRBD1 (5 bases). The CDR3 bases are TGCGCCAGCAGCCAGGAAATTGACAGCATACAGCCCCAGCATTTT. Its protein product is CASSQEIDSIQPQHF.